This TCR beta chain was captured in a study of blood T cells in healthy people across ages. General study findings and limits: Per million T cells, TCR beta diversity dropped about linearly as age rose.

As to this clonotype: Its antigen is not known.

A second PCR, run for about 7 to 11 cycles, used a sample-barcoded 5' primer plus a J-beta primer mix. TCRdb redid the calling of the 5' RACE reads with MiXCR, one entry per CDR3 protein. The sample includes under 1 million distinct CDR3 sequences, under 45% of them seen just once. The clonotype comes from a man between 60 and 70 years old in good health. Material for sequencing was blood.

CDR3 nucleotides: TGTGCCAGCAGCCTACTAGCCGGGACAGTCAAAAGGGAGACCCAGTACTTC. Protein sequence: CASSLLAGTVKRETQYF. The chain has TRBV7-9 and TRBJ2-7; possible D gene TRBD1, 7 bases. The DNA end is more similar to TRBJ2-5, so the J call may be wrong. The CDR3 sequence is 17 residues long. Germline V gene sequence: CDR1 SEHNR, CDR2 FQNEAQ (reference sequence).